This T cell receptor (beta chain) was documented in a study of cytomegalovirus exposure and HLA in healthy donors. On this clone itself: Its antigen remains unidentified.

With 60 Vbeta and 13 Jbeta primers, the PCR was carried out. Clones were read by immunoSEQ multiplex PCR, and TCRdb kept only the in-frame ones, dropping some. The sample carries under 200,000 clones, roughly 80% recorded once. The study, taken as a whole, reports: Several of the most significant clusters were apparently associated with common viral pathogens in a later analysis.

Sequenced: PBMCs. This TCR was recovered from a young woman in good health and CMV-seropositive.

The CDR3 region has the DNA TGTGCCTGGAGTGAGGGGGCTGGTGAAGCTTTCTTT. This encodes CAWSEGAGEAFF. This sequence joins TRBV30 and TRBJ1-1; TRBD1 aligns across 7 bases. With V trimmed by 1 base and J by 7 bases, 3 bases remained unmatched. The CDR3 has 12 residues. Germline values: CDR1 GTSNPN, CDR2 SVGIG (reference sequence).